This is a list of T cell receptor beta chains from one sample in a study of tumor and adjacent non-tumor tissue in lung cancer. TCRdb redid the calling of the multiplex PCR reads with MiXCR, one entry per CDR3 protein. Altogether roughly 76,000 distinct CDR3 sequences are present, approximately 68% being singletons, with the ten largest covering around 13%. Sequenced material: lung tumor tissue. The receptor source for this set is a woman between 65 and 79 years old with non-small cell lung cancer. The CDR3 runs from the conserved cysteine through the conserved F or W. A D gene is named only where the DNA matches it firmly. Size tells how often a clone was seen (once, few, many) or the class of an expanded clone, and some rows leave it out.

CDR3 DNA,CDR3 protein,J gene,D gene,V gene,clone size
TGTGCCAGCAGCCAGGCCGGGTCATTATACAATGAGCAGTTCTTC,CASSQAGSLYNEQFF,TRBJ2-1,-,TRBV11-3,-
TGTGCCAGCAGTGCCTACAGGGAGGGATTCCACAATGGGCAGTTCTTC,CASSAYREGFHNGQFF,TRBJ2-1,-,TRBV6-6,once
TGTGCCAGCAGCCAAGCCACAGGGGGCGGGGTGCAGTTCTTC,CASSQATGGGVQFF,TRBJ2-1,TRBD1,TRBV4-2,-
TGCAGCGTTGACGACCGGGACAGCTACAATGAGCAGTTCTTC,CSVDDRDSYNEQFF,TRBJ2-1,TRBD1,TRBV29-1,few
TGCAGCTTAGTTGAGGGGAACGGAGATACGCAGTATTTT,CSLVEGNGDTQYF,TRBJ2-3,-,TRBV20-1,many
TGTGCCAGCAGCTTAGATACGGGGATGGCGGGGTCTCCCTACGAGCAGTACTTC,CASSLDTGMAGSPYEQYF,TRBJ2-7,-,TRBV11-3,medium-sized
TGTGCCAGCAGCTTAGGCGAGGGGGAGACTCAGTGCTTC,CASSLGEGETQCF,TRBJ2-5,-,TRBV11-3,-
TGTGCCAGCAGAACTACGGACAATTCACCCCTCCACTTT,CASRTTDNSPLHF,TRBJ1-6,-,TRBV28,-
TGTGCCAACAGTCATTCGAGAGTAGGCTATGGCTACACCTTC,CANSHSRVGYGYTF,TRBJ1-2,-,TRBV11-1,once
TGCAGCGTCGATGACGGCGCCCGGGAGACCCAGTACTTC,CSVDDGARETQYF,TRBJ2-5,-,TRBV29-1,few
TGTGCTAGCAGCCTCGAGATGGGACTAGCGGGGAACAATGAGCACTTCTTC,CASSLEMGLAGNNEHFF,TRBJ2-1,TRBD2,TRBV6-1,-
TGTGCCAGCAGTGAACATGGCCCCAACGGGAATGAGCAGTTCTTC,CASSEHGPNGNEQFF,TRBJ2-1,-,TRBV2,-
TGTGCCAGCAGCTCGGAGGGACAGTACTACGAGCAGTACTTC,CASSSEGQYYEQYF,TRBJ2-7,-,TRBV13,-
TGTGCCAGCAGTTGCTCTCATAGCGGGAGCTCCTACGAGCAGTACTTC,CASSCSHSGSSYEQYF,TRBJ2-7,TRBD2,TRBV6-6,-
TGTGCAAGCAATACAGGGAGCTATGGCTACACCTTC,CASNTGSYGYTF,TRBJ1-2,-,TRBV6-5,-
TGTACCATCAGTTACTCCCCTTCGGGGGCAGGGGGGCCTGAAGCTTTCTTT,CTISYSPSGAGGPEAFF,TRBJ1-1,TRBD1,TRBV6-5,-
TGCGCCAGCAGTGAAGTACAGGGTCAGGAGCCCCAGCATTTC,CASSEVQGQEPQHF,TRBJ1-5,-,TRBV6-1,-
TGTGCCTGGAAGGGTACCATGGGGTGGGGTGATACGCAGTATTTT,CAWKGTMGWGDTQYF,TRBJ2-3,-,TRBV30,-
TGCGTTAGCAGAAGTACCTCGGGCAATCAGCCCCAGCATTTT,CVSRSTSGNQPQHF,TRBJ1-5,-,TRBV10-2,-
TGCGCCAGCGGCCAAGCGGTACGAGCGGGAGAGTCCAATGAGCAGTTCTTC,CASGQAVRAGESNEQFF,TRBJ2-1,TRBD2,TRBV4-1,-
TGTGCCAGCAGTGAGACTATGCCCGACATGGGTAAGGGCAATCAGCCCCAGCATTTT,CASSETMPDMGKGNQPQHF,TRBJ1-5,-,TRBV6-8,-
TGTGCCAGCAGCTGGCTAGCGCGGGGGCCCAATGAGCAGTTCTTC,CASSWLARGPNEQFF,TRBJ2-1,-,TRBV5-6,few
TGTGCCAGCACGGTTTCGACTGAAGCTTTGTTT,CASTVSTEALF,TRBJ1-1,-,TRBV25-1,once
TGCGCCAGCAGCATGGGGACAGGGAGCCACAGTCAGCCTCAGCATTTT,CASSMGTGSHSQPQHF,TRBJ1-5,TRBD1,TRBV10-2,-
TGTGCCAACAGTGTGGACAGTTCCACCGGGGAGCTGTTATTT,CANSVDSSTGELLF,TRBJ2-2,-,TRBV6-1,-
TGTGCCAACAGCCAAGAGTTCACAGGAGGAGACACTGAAGCTTTCTTT,CANSQEFTGGDTEAFF,TRBJ1-1,-,TRBV4-2,few
TGTGCCTGCACCCGATCTAACAATGAGCTGTTCTTC,CACTRSNNELFF,TRBJ2-1,-,TRBV12-3/TRBV12-4,once
TGCGCCAGCAGGGCGGAGTCGATGAACACTGAAGCTTTCTTT,CASRAESMNTEAFF,TRBJ1-1,-,TRBV12-3/TRBV12-4,-
TGTGCCATCAGTGATAGTGGGGAAACTAATGAAGAACTGTTTTTT,CAISDSGETNEELFF,TRBJ1-4,-,TRBV10-3,few
TGTGCCAGCAGCGTAAACCCTGAATTAAGCTCCTACGAGCAGTACTTC,CASSVNPELSSYEQYF,TRBJ2-7,-,TRBV9,-
TGCAGCGTCCAAACTGGGACAATCCACAATGAGCAGTTCTTC,CSVQTGTIHNEQFF,TRBJ2-1,-,TRBV29-1,-
TGCGCCAGCAGCCTCATTGGGAGGACGGCCTTCTTT,CASSLIGRTAFF,TRBJ1-1,-,TRBV4-1,-
TGCGCCAGCAGCTTCACCAGGACCTATGAGCAGTACTTC,CASSFTRTYEQYF,TRBJ2-7,-,TRBV5-1,-